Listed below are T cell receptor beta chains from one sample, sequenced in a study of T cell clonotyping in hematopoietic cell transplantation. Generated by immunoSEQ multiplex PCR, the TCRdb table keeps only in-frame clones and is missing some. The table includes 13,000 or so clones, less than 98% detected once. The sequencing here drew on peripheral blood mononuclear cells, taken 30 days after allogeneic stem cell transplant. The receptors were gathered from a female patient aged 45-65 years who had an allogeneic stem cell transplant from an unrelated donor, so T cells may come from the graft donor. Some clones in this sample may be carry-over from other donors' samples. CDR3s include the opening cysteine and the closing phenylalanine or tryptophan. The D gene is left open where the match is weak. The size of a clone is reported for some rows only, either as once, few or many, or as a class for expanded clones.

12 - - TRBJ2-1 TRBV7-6 CASSYGNNEQFF TGTGCCAGCAGCTACGGTAACAATGAGCAGTTCTTC
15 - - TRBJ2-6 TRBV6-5 CASSPQGGGANVLTF TGTGCCAGCAGTCCTCAGGGAGGTGGGGCCAACGTCCTGACTTTC
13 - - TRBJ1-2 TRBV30 CAWSVQGFGGYTF TGTGCCTGGAGTGTACAAGGGTTCGGTGGCTACACCTTC
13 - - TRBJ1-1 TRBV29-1 CSVLTGRGGEAFF TGCAGCGTCTTGACTGGGAGAGGGGGTGAAGCTTTCTTT
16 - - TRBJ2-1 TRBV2 CASLGLMGLGLGEQFF TGTGCCAGCCTTGGACTTATGGGACTCGGCCTGGGTGAGCAGTTCTTC
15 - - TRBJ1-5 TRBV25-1 CASSGPGSGWQPQHF TGTGCCAGCAGTGGACCAGGGAGTGGTTGGCAGCCCCAGCATTTT
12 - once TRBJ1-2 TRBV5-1 CASGTGNGGYTF TGCGCCAGCGGTACAGGGAATGGTGGCTACACCTTC
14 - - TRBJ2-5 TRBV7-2 CASSAQVRQETQYF TGTGCCAGCAGCGCACAGGTCCGGCAAGAGACCCAGTACTTC
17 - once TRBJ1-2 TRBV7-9 CASSLPQGFGDNYGYTF TGTGCCAGCAGCCTACCCCAGGGTTTCGGAGATAACTATGGCTACACCTTC
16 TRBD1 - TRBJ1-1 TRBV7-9 CASSLAGQAMNTEAFF TGTGCCAGCAGCTTAGCCGGACAGGCTATGAACACTGAAGCTTTCTTT
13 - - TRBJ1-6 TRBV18 CASSPENISPLHF TGTGCCAGCTCACCTGAAAATATCTCACCCCTCCACTTT
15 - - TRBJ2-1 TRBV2 CASSEYFRSYNEQFF TGTGCCAGCAGTGAGTACTTCCGCTCCTACAATGAGCAGTTCTTC
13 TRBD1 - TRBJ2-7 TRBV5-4 CASSMGQGYEQYF TGTGCCAGCAGCATGGGACAGGGATACGAGCAGTACTTC
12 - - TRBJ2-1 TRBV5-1 CASSLRDNEQFF TGCGCCAGCAGCCTCCGCGACAATGAGCAGTTCTTC
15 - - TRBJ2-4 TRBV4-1 CASSPLGALENIQYF TGCGCCAGCAGCCCCTTGGGGGCCCTAGAAAACATTCAGTACTTC
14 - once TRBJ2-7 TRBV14 CASSSGWGSYEQYF TGTGCCAGCAGTTCGGGTTGGGGATCCTACGAGCAGTACTTC
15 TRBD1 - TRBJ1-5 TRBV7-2 CASSLSGQGRQPQHF TGTGCCAGCAGCTTATCGGGACAGGGTCGGCAGCCCCAGCATTTT
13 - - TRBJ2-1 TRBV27 CASSLSDGNEQFF TGTGCCAGCAGTTTATCGGACGGGAATGAGCAGTTCTTC
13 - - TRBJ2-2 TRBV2 CASRGTTLGELFF TGTGCCAGCAGGGGGACCACGCTTGGGGAGCTGTTTTTT
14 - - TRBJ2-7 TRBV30 CAWRRIGAKYEQYF TGTGCCTGGAGAAGGATCGGGGCTAAATACGAGCAGTACTTC
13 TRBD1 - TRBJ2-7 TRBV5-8 CASSKGTVYEQYF TGTGCCAGCAGCAAGGGGACAGTCTACGAGCAGTACTTC
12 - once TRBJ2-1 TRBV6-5 CASSYDRDEQFF TGTGCCAGCAGTTATGACCGGGATGAGCAGTTCTTC
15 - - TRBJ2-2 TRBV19 CASIGGQRNTGELFF TGTGCCAGTATAGGGGGGCAGAGAAACACCGGGGAGCTGTTTTTT
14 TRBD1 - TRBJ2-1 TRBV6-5 CASSYGQVENEQFF TGTGCCAGCAGTTATGGACAGGTAGAAAATGAGCAGTTCTTC